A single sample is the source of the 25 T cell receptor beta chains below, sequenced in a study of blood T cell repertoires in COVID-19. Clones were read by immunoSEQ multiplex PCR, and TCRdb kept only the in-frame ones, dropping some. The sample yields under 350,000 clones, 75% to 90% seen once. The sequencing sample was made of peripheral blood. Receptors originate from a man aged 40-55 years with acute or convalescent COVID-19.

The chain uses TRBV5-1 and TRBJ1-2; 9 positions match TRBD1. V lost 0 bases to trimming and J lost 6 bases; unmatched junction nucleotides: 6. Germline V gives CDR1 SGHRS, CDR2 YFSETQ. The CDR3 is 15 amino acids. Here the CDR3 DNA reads TGCGCCAGCAGCTTGGGGACAGGGGAGAGGAATGGCTACACCTTC. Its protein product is CASSLGTGERNGYTF.

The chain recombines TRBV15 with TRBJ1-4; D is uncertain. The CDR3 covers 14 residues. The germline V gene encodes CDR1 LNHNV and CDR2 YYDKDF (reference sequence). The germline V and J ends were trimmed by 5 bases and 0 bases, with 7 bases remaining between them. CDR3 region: CATSFSSTNEKLFF. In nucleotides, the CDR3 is TGTGCCACCAGCTTTTCGTCAACTAATGAAAAACTGTTTTTT.

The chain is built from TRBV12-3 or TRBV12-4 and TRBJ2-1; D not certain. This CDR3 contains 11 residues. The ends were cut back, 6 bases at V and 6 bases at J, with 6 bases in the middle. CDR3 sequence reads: CASSLFNEQFF. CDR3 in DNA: TGTGCCAGCAGCCTATTCAATGAGCAGTTCTTC.

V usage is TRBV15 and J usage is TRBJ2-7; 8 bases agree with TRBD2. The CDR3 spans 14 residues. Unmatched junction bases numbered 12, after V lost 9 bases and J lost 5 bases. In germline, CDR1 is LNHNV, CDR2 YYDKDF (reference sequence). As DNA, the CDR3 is TGTGCCACTCCTCCCGGACTAGCTAGCGACGAGCAGTACTTC. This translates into CATPPGLASDEQYF.

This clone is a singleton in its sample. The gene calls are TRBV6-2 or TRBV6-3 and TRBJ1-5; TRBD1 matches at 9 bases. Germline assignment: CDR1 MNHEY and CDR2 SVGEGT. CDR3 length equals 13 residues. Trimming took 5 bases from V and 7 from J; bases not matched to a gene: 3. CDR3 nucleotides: TGTGCCAGCAGTGGGACAGGGAACCAGCCCCAGCATTTT. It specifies CASSGTGNQPQHF.

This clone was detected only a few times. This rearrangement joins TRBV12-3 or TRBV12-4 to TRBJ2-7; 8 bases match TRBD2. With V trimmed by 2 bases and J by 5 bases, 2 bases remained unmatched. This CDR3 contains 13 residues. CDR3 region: CASSLRRGDEQYF. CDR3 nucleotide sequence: TGTGCCAGCAGTTTACGGCGGGGGGACGAGCAGTACTTC.

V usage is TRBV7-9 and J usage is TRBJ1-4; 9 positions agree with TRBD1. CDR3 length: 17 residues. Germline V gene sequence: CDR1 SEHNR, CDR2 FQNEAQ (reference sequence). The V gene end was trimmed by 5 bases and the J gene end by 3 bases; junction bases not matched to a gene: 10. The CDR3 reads CASSPSTGGLANEKLFF. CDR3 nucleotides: TGTGCCAGCAGCCCAAGTACAGGGGGCTTGGCTAATGAAAAACTGTTTTTT.

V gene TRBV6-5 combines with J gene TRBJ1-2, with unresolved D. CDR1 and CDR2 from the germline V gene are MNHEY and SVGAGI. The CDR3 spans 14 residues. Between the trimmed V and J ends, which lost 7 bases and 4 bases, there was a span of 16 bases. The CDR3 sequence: CASNNPVSIYGYTF. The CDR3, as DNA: TGTGCCAGCAATAACCCGGTCTCGATCTATGGCTACACCTTC.

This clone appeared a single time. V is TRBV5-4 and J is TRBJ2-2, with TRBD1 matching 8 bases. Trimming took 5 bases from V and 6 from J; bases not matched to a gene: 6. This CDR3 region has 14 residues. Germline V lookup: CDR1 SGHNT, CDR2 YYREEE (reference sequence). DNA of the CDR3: TGTGCCAGCAGGCCCCAGGGGGCCCCCGGGGAGCTGTTTTTT. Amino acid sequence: CASRPQGAPGELFF.

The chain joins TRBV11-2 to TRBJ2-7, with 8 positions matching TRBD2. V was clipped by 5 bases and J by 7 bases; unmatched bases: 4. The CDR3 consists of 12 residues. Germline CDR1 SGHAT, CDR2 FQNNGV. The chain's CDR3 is CASSPAGAEQYF. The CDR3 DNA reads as TGTGCCAGCAGCCCAGCGGGGGCAGAGCAGTACTTC.

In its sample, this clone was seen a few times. The CDR3 loop is CAISQDRNYGYTF. The CDR3 nucleotides are TGTGCCATCAGTCAAGACAGGAACTATGGCTACACCTTC. The J gene is TRBJ1-2, the V gene TRBV10-3; possible D gene TRBD1, 6 bases. Trimming took off 5 bases at V and 2 bases at J, with 9 bases between the two ends. This CDR3 comprises 13 residues. Per the germline V gene, CDR1 is ENHRY and CDR2 is SYGVKD.

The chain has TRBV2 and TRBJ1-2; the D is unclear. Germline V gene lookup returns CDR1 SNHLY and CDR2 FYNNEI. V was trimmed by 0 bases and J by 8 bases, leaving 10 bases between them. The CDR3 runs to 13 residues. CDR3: CASSEAVQRGYTF. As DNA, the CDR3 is TGTGCCAGCAGTGAAGCAGTACAGAGAGGCTACACCTTC.

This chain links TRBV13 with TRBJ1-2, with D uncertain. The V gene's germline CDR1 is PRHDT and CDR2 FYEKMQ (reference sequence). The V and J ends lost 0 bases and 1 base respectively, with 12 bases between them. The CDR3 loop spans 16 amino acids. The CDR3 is CASSLGTAEGNYGYTF. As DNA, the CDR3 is TGTGCCAGCAGCTTAGGCACCGCAGAGGGTAACTATGGCTACACCTTC.

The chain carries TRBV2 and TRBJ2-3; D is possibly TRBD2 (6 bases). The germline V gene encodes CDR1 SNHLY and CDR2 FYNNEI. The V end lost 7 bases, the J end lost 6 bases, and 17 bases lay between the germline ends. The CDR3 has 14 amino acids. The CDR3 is CASNTLAGMDTQYF. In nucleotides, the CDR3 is TGTGCCAGCAATACCCTCGCGGGGATGGATACGCAGTATTTT.

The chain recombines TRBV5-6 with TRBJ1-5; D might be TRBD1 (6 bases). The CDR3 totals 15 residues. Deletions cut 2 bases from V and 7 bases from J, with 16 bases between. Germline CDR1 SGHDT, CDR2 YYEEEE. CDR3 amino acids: CASSLWTAPGQPQHF. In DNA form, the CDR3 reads TGTGCCAGCAGCTTATGGACAGCCCCAGGACAGCCCCAGCATTTT.

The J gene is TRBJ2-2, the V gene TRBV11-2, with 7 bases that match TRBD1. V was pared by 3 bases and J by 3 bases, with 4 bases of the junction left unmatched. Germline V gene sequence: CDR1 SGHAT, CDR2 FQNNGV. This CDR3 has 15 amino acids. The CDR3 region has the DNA TGTGCCAGCAGCTTCGTACAGGGGTACACCGGGGAGCTGTTTTTT. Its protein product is CASSFVQGYTGELFF.

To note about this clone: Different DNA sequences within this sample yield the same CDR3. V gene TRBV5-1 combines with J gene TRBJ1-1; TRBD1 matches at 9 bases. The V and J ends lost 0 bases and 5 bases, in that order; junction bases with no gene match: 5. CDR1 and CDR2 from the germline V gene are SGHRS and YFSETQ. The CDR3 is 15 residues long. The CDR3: CASSLGGQGPTEAFF. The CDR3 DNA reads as TGCGCCAGCAGCTTGGGGGGACAGGGCCCGACTGAAGCTTTCTTT. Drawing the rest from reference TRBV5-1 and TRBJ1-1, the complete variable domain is KAGVTQTPRYLIKTRGQQVTLSCSPISGHRSVSWYQQTPGQGLQFLFEYFSETQRNKGNFPGRFSGRQFSNSRSEMNVSTLELGDSALYLCASSLGGQGPTEAFFGQGTRLTVV.

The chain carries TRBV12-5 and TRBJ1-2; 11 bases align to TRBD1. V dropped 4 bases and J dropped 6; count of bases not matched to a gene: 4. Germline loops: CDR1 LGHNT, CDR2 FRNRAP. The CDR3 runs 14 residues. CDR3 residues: CASGSRTGGHGYTF. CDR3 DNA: TGTGCTAGTGGTTCGCGGACAGGGGGCCATGGCTACACCTTC.

The CDR3 is CASNKYRDRVNTGELFF. The DNA of the CDR3 is TGTGCCAGCAACAAATACCGGGACAGGGTGAACACCGGGGAGCTGTTTTTT. The chain recombines TRBV2 with TRBJ2-2; 9 bases match TRBD1. CDR3 length equals 17 residues. The V segment lost 7 bases and the J segment 1 base; nucleotides outside the gene matches: 10. The germline CDR1 and CDR2 sequences are SNHLY and FYNNEI.

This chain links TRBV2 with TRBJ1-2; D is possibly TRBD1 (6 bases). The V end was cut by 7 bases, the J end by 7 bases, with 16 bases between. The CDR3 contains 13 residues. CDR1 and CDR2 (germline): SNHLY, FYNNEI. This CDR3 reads CASIPGTPSGYTF. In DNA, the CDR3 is TGTGCCAGCATTCCTGGGACACCGAGTGGCTACACCTTC.

The CDR3 region is CASSHISLRGTGNEKLFF. The CDR3 coding sequence is TGTGCCAGCAGCCACATTTCGCTGAGAGGGACAGGGAATGAAAAACTGTTTTTT. V and J are TRBV3-1 (or the pseudogene TRBV3-2) and TRBJ1-4, with 9 nucleotides matching TRBD1. The trim removed 3 bases at V and 5 bases at J, leaving 13 bases unmatched. This CDR3 spans 18 amino acids. The germline CDR1 and CDR2 sequences are LGHDT and YNNKEL (reference sequence).

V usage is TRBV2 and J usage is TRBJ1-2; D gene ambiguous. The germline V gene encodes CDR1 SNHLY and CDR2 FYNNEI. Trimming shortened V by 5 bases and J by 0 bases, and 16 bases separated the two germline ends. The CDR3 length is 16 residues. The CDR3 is CASSPFSGAANYGYTF. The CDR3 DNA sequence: TGTGCCAGCAGTCCTTTTTCGGGAGCCGCTAACTATGGCTACACCTTC.

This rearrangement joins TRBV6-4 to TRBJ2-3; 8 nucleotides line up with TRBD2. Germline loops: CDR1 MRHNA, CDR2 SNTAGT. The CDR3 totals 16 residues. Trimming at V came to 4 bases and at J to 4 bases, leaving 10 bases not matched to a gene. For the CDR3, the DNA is TGTGCCAGCAGTGTCGAGGGCGGGGGGCGAGCAGATACGCAGTATTTT. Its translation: CASSVEGGGRADTQYF.

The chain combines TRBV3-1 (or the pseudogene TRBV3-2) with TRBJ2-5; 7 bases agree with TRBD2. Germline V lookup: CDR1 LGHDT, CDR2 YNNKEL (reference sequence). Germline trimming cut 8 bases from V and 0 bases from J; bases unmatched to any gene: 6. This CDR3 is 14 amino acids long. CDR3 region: CASVGEGYQETQYF. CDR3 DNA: TGTGCCAGCGTCGGGGAGGGTTACCAAGAGACCCAGTACTTC.

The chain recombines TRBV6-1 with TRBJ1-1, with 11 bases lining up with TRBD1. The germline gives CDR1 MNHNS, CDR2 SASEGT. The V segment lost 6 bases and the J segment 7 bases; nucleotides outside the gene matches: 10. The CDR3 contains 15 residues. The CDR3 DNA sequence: TGTGCCAGCAGGGCATCCGGGACAGGGGGAGGTGAAGCTTTCTTT. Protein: CASRASGTGGGEAFF.